Below, 28 T cell receptor beta chains from the same sample are listed, as sequenced in a study of T-cell memory formation after mild COVID-19. TCRdb reprocessed the 5' RACE reads via MiXCR and lists one record per CDR3 protein. The table includes around 260,000 distinct CDR3 sequences, around 16% detected once. Sequencing used PBMCs or a T cell subset sorted from them (not recorded which). The source of these receptors is a man between 18 and 29 years old who had mild COVID-19 (a few samples of this study predate the infection). Cell type and time point are not known.

The rearrangement uses TRBV7-2 and TRBJ1-2, with D hard to call. Germline V gene lookup returns CDR1 SGHTA and CDR2 FQGNSA. The CDR3 consists of 12 residues. The V end lost 7 bases, the J end lost 8 bases, and 14 bases lay between the germline ends. CDR3 nucleotides: TGTGCCAGCACCAACGTAGGTAAAGGCTACACCTTC. It codes for CASTNVGKGYTF.

This clonotype showed up just a few times. V usage is TRBV6-6 and J usage is TRBJ1-2, with TRBD1 matching over 8 bases. The CDR3 runs to 16 residues. The junction had 17 bases not matched to a gene; V was cut back by 11 bases and J by 3 bases. From germline, CDR1 is MNHNY and CDR2 SVGAGI (reference sequence). The DNA of the CDR3 is TGTGCCGTCTGGGGAACAGGGGGGAGAGAGTACTATGGCTACACCTTC. Its protein product is CAVWGTGGREYYGYTF.

V usage is TRBV29-1 and J usage is TRBJ2-2, with TRBD1 identical over 8 bases. Losses at the gene ends were 3 bases for V and 3 bases for J; bases not matched to a gene: 9. The CDR3 totals 16 residues. The germline V gene encodes CDR1 SQVTM and CDR2 ANQGSEA. CDR3 in amino acids: CSVDPGQGAHTGELFF. In DNA form, the CDR3 reads TGCAGCGTTGACCCAGGGCAGGGGGCGCACACCGGGGAGCTGTTTTTT.

The chain links TRBV28 to TRBJ2-7; D might be TRBD1 (6 bases). Germline V gives CDR1 MDHEN, CDR2 SYDVKM. Trimming cost V 5 bases and J 6 bases, with 11 bases left between them. CDR3 length: 12 residues. This CDR3 is CASSLTGLEQYV. The CDR3 DNA sequence: TGTGCCAGCAGTCTAACAGGGCTCGAGCAGTACGTC.

This clonotype has ten or more counts. The J gene is TRBJ2-5, the V gene TRBV7-2; D is unresolved. CDR3 size: 14 residues. From germline, CDR1 is SGHTA and CDR2 FQGNSA. V lost 6 bases and J 2 bases, leaving 13 bases between the germline ends. The CDR3 spells CASSPPGRQETQYF. The CDR3 nucleotides are TGTGCCAGCAGTCCTCCTGGAAGGCAAGAGACCCAGTACTTC.

This chain links TRBV6-2 or TRBV6-3 with TRBJ2-7; the D gene is possibly TRBD2 (5 bases). V lost 5 bases to trimming and J lost 6 bases, with 11 bases between them. The CDR3 spans 12 residues. The germline CDR1 and CDR2 sequences are MNHEY and SVGEGT. The CDR3 bases are TGTGCCAGCAGTCCGGACTCTTTCGAGCAGTACTTC. This gives the protein CASSPDSFEQYF.

This clonotype was found a few times. The genes are TRBV7-9 and TRBJ2-5, with no clear D. This CDR3 contains 14 residues. Trimming cost V 3 bases and J 2 bases, with 10 bases left between them. Germline V lookup: CDR1 SEHNR, CDR2 FQNEAQ (reference sequence). CDR3 loop: CASSFTAVQETQYF. The CDR3 DNA follows: TGTGCCAGCAGCTTTACAGCCGTTCAAGAGACCCAGTACTTC.

The V call is TRBV4-3, the J call TRBJ2-3, with 8 bases that match TRBD1. The V gene end was trimmed by 4 bases and the J gene end by 0 bases; junction bases not matched to a gene: 6. This CDR3 comprises 16 residues. CDR1 is LGHNA, CDR2 YSLEER, per germline. CDR3 in DNA: TGCGCCAGCAGCCTCGGGACAGGCCCCAGCACAGATACGCAGTATTTT. It is translated as CASSLGTGPSTDTQYF.

The chain is built from TRBV7-3 and TRBJ1-1; no clear D gene. Germline values: CDR1 SGHTA, CDR2 FQGTGA. The CDR3 runs to 15 residues. The ends were cut back, 2 bases at V and 5 bases at J, with 15 bases in the middle. The CDR3, as DNA: TGTGCCAGCAGCTTAGGTGGCGGAGGGATTACTGAAGCTTTCTTT. Protein: CASSLGGGGITEAFF.

This clonotype has ten or more counts. This chain connects TRBV5-1 to TRBJ1-1, with 9 bases matching TRBD1. CDR3 size: 13 residues. Germline V CDR1 and CDR2: SGHRS, YFSETQ. Trimming at V came to 0 bases and at J to 9 bases, leaving 3 bases not matched to a gene. Here the CDR3 reads CASSLGDRGKAFF. CDR3 DNA sequence: TGCGCCAGCAGCTTGGGCGACAGGGGGAAAGCTTTCTTT.

The CDR3 coding sequence is TGTGCCAGCAGTTTAGGCCAGGGAGCTTTCTTT. Amino acid sequence: CASSLGQGAFF. J is TRBJ1-1 and V is TRBV12-3 or TRBV12-4; perhaps TRBD1 as D (5 bases). Trimming shortened V by 1 base and J by 10 bases, and 7 bases separated the two germline ends. This CDR3 has 11 amino acids.

This clonotype was counted a few times. This rearrangement joins TRBV24-1 to TRBJ2-1; weak D call: TRBD1 (5 bases). Trimming pared 3 bases from V and 12 bases from J, leaving 11 bases between. CDR3 length: 12 amino acids. CDR1 is KGHDR and CDR2 is SFDVKD in the germline V gene. The DNA for the CDR3 is TGTGCCACCAGTGATACGACAGACCTGCAGTTCTTC. Translating gives CATSDTTDLQFF.

J is TRBJ2-2 and V is TRBV21-1; TRBD1, the table's D call, lacks a check against the DNA. TRBV21-1 represents a pseudogene. The CDR3 is made up of 16 amino acids. The CDR3, as DNA: TGTGCCAGCAGTTGGCCCGGGACAGACAACACCGGGGAGCTGTTTTTT. Its protein product is CASSWPGTDNTGELFF.

The J gene is TRBJ2-2, the V gene TRBV30; 7 positions match TRBD1. Germline V gene sequence: CDR1 GTSNPN, CDR2 SVGIG (reference sequence). With V trimmed by 3 bases and J by 0 bases, 4 bases remained unmatched. CDR3 size: 15 residues. The CDR3 protein is CAWRGDSANTGELFF. Here the CDR3 DNA reads TGTGCCTGGAGGGGGGACAGTGCGAACACCGGGGAGCTGTTTTTT.

This chain joins TRBV7-9 and TRBJ1-6; TRBD1 is a possible D gene (6 bases). Germline-derived CDR1 and CDR2 are SEHNR and FQNEAQ (reference sequence). This CDR3 region has 17 residues. V gave up 4 bases and J gave up 9 bases, with 22 bases separating them. The CDR3 reads CASSSTVGGDAGSPLHF. The CDR3 DNA sequence: TGTGCCAGCAGCTCGACCGTGGGGGGCGACGCTGGTTCACCCCTCCACTTT.

This clonotype occurred a few times. The V and J genes are TRBV7-2 and TRBJ2-5; D is unresolved. The CDR3 loop spans 14 amino acids. Germline CDR1 is SGHTA and CDR2 is FQGNSA. V was pared by 2 bases and J by 1 base, with 8 bases between. In nucleotides, the CDR3 is TGTGCCAGCAGCTTATTTAGGGCCCAAGAGACCCAGTACTTC. The encoded protein is CASSLFRAQETQYF.

The gene calls are TRBV20-1 and TRBJ2-3; TRBD2 agrees at 7 bases. Trimming cost V 3 bases and J 8 bases; bases outside gene matches: 8. This CDR3 spans 13 amino acids. Germline-derived CDR1 and CDR2 are DFQATT and SNEGSKA (reference sequence). The CDR3 region is CSASVAGEGTQYF. The CDR3 region has the DNA TGCAGTGCTAGTGTTGCGGGGGAGGGTACGCAGTATTTT.

This clonotype was observed a few times. The chain joins TRBV21-1 to TRBJ1-1; the table gives TRBD1 as D, unverified against the DNA. TRBV21-1 is given as a pseudogene. There are 14 residues in the CDR3. Here the CDR3 DNA reads TGTGCCAGCAGCTTCCGGACAGTGAACACTGAAGCTTTCTTT. It is translated as CASSFRTVNTEAFF.

V gene TRBV7-8 combines with J gene TRBJ2-5; 11 bases agree with TRBD1. The V and J ends lost 4 bases and 6 bases, in that order; junction bases with no gene match: 4. The length of the CDR3 is 14 residues. Germline loops: CDR1 SGHVS, CDR2 FQNEAQ. The CDR3 DNA follows: TGTGCCAGCAGCTCTCGGACAGGGGGCCAGACCCAGTACTTC. Protein: CASSSRTGGQTQYF.

In its sample, this clonotype was seen a few times. The chain employs TRBV5-6 and TRBJ2-3, with no clear D. This CDR3 contains 13 residues. Between the trimmed V and J ends, which lost 4 bases and 3 bases, there was a span of 9 bases. Germline CDR1 reads SGHDT; CDR2 reads YYEEEE. In nucleotides, the CDR3 is TGTGCCAGCAGCGCGGACGGGACAGATACGCAGTATTTT. It is translated as CASSADGTDTQYF.

This chain links TRBV7-3 with TRBJ2-3, with D tentatively TRBD1 (5 bases). The CDR3 is 14 residues long. Germline CDR1 reads SGHTA; CDR2 reads FQGTGA. V was trimmed by 0 bases and J by 6 bases, leaving 10 bases between them. CDR3: CASSLTPRADTQYF. The CDR3 bases are TGTGCCAGCAGCTTAACCCCCAGGGCCGATACGCAGTATTTT.

The chain links TRBV20-1 to TRBJ1-1; no definite D call. Per germline, CDR1 DFQATT and CDR2 SNEGSKA (reference sequence). The CDR3 consists of 10 residues. Deletions cut 0 bases from V and 10 bases from J, with 6 bases between. The CDR3 region has the DNA TGCAGTGCTAGAGATTATGGAGCTTTCTTT. Protein product: CSARDYGAFF.

This clonotype has just a few counts. The V gene is TRBV6-6, the J gene TRBJ1-6; tentative D call: TRBD1 (5 bases). Germline CDR1 MNHNY, CDR2 SVGAGI (reference sequence). There are 15 residues in the CDR3. With 6 bases removed from V and 14 bases from J, the gap between germline ends came to 23 bases. CDR3 loop: CASSLTQGRPAALHF. CDR3 sequence (DNA): TGTGCCAGCAGCCTGACTCAGGGACGACCCGCCGCCCTCCACTTT.

In this sample, this clonotype turned up a few times. The chain combines TRBV28 with TRBJ1-6, with TRBD1 matching 8 bases. The CDR3 has 13 amino acids. The J segment lost 8 bases and the V segment lost 9 bases, leaving 6 bases of the junction unmatched. Germline V gene lookup returns CDR1 MDHEN and CDR2 SYDVKM. CDR3 amino acids: CASYRGVDSPLHF. In nucleotides, the CDR3 is TGTGCCAGTTACAGGGGGGTTGATTCACCCCTCCACTTT.

This clonotype was recorded a few times. This chain joins TRBV3-1 and TRBJ2-3, with D maybe TRBD1 (6 bases). The germline V gene has CDR1 LGHDT and CDR2 YNNKEL (reference sequence). The CDR3 consists of 14 residues. V gave up 4 bases and J gave up 6 bases, with 14 bases separating them. The CDR3, as DNA: TGTGCCAGCAGCCTACAGGGTAGTGAGGATACGCAGTATTTT. Translated: CASSLQGSEDTQYF.

This clonotype has only a few counts. This chain uses TRBV7-2 with TRBJ2-4; possibly TRBD2 for D (6 bases). V shed 6 bases and J shed 9 bases, with 15 bases lying between them. The CDR3 length is 13 residues. CDR1 is SGHTA and CDR2 is FQGNSA in the germline V gene. DNA of the CDR3: TGTGCCAGCAGACCGACTAGTTTTTCCATTCAGTACTTC. It specifies CASRPTSFSIQYF.

This clonotype was observed a handful of times. The rearrangement joins TRBV11-2 to TRBJ2-7; the D is unclear. The germline gives CDR1 SGHAT, CDR2 FQNNGV. The CDR3 has 13 amino acids. Trimming removed 2 bases from V and 6 bases from J, with 11 bases in between. DNA for the CDR3: TGTGCCAGCAGCTTAATTAAGGGCAGCGAGCAGTACTTC. This gives the protein CASSLIKGSEQYF. The variable domain in full, completed from reference TRBV11-2 and TRBJ2-7, reads EAGVAQSPRYKIIEKRQSVAFWCNPISGHATLYWYQQILGQGPKLLIQFQNNGVVDDSQLPKDRFSAERLKGVDSTLKIQPAKLEDSAVYLCASSLIKGSEQYFGPGTRLTVT.

This clonotype has more than one count but fewer than ten. The chain links TRBV7-2 to TRBJ2-5; the match to TRBD2 covers 7 bases. This CDR3 region has 15 residues. With V trimmed by 3 bases and J by 0 bases, 4 bases remained unmatched. The germline gives CDR1 SGHTA, CDR2 FQGNSA. The CDR3, as DNA: TGTGCCAGCAGCTTTAGCGGGTCAAACCAAGAGACCCAGTACTTC. It translates to CASSFSGSNQETQYF.